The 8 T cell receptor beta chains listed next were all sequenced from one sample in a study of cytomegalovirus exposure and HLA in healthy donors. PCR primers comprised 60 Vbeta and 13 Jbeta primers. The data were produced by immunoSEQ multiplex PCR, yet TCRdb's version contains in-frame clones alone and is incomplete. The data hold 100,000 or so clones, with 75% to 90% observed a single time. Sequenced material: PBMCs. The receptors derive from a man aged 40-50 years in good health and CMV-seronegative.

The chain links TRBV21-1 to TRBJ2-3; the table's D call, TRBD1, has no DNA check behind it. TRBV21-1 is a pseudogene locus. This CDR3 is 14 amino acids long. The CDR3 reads CASSKDQGWDTQYF. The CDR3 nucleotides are TGTGCCAGCAGCAAAGACCAGGGGTGGGATACGCAGTATTTT.

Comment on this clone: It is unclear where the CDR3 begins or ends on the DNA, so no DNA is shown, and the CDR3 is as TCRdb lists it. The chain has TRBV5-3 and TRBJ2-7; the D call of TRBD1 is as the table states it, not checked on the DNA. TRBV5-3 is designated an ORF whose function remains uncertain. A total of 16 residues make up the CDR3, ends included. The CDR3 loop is CARSFRRRDSFYEQYF.

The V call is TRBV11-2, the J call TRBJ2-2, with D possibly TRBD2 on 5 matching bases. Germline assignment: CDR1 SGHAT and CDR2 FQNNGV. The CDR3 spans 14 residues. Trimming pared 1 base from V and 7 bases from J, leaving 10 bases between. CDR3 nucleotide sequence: TGTGCCAGCAGCTTAGGAGGGAATGACGGGGAGCTGTTTTTT. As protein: CASSLGGNDGELFF.

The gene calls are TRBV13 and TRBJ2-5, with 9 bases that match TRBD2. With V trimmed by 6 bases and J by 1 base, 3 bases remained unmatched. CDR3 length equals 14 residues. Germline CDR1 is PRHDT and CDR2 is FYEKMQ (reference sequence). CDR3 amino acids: CASRLGLAQETQYF. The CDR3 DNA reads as TGTGCCAGCAGGTTGGGACTAGCCCAAGAGACCCAGTACTTC.

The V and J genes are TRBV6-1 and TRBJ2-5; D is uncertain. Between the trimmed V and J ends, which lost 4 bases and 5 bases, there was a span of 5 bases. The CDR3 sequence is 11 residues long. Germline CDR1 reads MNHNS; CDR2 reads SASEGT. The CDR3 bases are TGTGCCAGCAGTGCCCGGGAGACCCAGTACTTC. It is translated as CASSARETQYF.

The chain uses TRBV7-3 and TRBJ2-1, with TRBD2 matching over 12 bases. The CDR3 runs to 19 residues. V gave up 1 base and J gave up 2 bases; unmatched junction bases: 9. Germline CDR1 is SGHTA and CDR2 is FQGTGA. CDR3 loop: CASSLRAQGLAGTYNEQFF. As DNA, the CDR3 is TGTGCCAGCAGCTTAAGGGCGCAAGGACTAGCGGGGACCTACAATGAGCAGTTCTTC. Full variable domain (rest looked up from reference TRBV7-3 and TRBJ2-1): GAGVSQTPSNKVTEKGKYVELRCDPISGHTALYWYRQSLGQGPEFLIYFQGTGAADDSGLPNDRFFAVRPEGSVSTLKIQRTERGDSAVYLCASSLRAQGLAGTYNEQFFGPGTRLTVL.

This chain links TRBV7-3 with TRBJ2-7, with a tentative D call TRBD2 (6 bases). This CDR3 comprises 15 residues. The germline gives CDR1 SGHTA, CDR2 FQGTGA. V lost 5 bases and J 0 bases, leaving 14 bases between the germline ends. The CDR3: CASSLGGRGSYEQYF. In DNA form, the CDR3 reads TGTGCCAGCAGCCTTGGCGGGCGGGGCTCCTACGAGCAGTACTTC. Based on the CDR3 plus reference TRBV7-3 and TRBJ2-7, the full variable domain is GAGVSQTPSNKVTEKGKYVELRCDPISGHTALYWYRQSLGQGPEFLIYFQGTGAADDSGLPNDRFFAVRPEGSVSTLKIQRTERGDSAVYLCASSLGGRGSYEQYFGPGTRLTVT.

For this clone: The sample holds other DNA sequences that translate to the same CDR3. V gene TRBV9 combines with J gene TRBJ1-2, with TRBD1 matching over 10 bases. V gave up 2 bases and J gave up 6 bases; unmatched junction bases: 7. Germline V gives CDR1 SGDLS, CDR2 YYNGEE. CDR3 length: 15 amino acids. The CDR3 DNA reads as TGTGCCAGCAGCGTGCGGACAGGGGGACAGCATGGCTACACCTTC. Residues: CASSVRTGGQHGYTF.